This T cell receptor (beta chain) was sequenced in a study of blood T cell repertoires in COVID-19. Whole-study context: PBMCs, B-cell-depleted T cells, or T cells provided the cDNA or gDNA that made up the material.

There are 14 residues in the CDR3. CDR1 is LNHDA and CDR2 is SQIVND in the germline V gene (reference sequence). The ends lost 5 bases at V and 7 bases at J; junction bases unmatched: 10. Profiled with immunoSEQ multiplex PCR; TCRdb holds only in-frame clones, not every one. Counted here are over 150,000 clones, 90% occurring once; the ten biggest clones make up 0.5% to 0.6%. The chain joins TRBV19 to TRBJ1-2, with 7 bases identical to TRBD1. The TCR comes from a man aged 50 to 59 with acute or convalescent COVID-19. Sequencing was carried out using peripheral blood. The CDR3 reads CASSARTGRGGYTF. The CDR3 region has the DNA TGTGCCAGTAGTGCCCGGACAGGACGGGGTGGCTACACCTTC.